This T cell receptor beta chain is from a study of T-cell reconstitution after alpha-beta-depleted transplantation in children. This clonotype appeared a single time. As yet, its antigen is unknown. Whole-study findings and limits: The main origin of T-cell counts and diversity one year after transplant was newly produced T cells.

Molecular barcoding with unique molecular identifiers was used for the TCRbeta library. Each CDR3 protein gets one entry after TCRdb re-called the PCR reads with MiXCR. The table includes about 500,000 distinct CDR3 sequences, roughly 10% detected once. This CDR3 contains 16 residues. Trimming took 4 bases from V and 5 from J; bases not matched to a gene: 13. The chain couples TRBV12-3 or TRBV12-4 to TRBJ1-2, with 7 bases matching TRBD1. This receptor was taken from a female patient aged 2-15 years who had a stem cell transplant for aplastic anemia, so the T cells may come from the graft donor. The source material was PBMCs, mostly from graft donor cells, sampled 180 days after TCRalphabeta/CD19-depleted stem cell transplant. CDR3 sequence: CASSSTLPGQVYGYTF. The CDR3 region has the DNA TGTGCCAGCAGTTCCACATTACCCGGACAGGTGTATGGCTACACCTTC.